Listed here are 5 T cell receptor beta chains from one sample, sequenced in a study of shared clonotypes between healthy human individuals. Sequencing used immunoSEQ multiplex PCR; TCRdb keeps in-frame clones, though not all of them. This table has a few hundred thousand clones, 95% to 98% appearing once. Sequenced: naive CD4+ T cells sorted from blood. Subset denoted: CD45RA+ positively selected. The receptors shown here come from a woman under 40 in good health.

V is TRBV29-1 and J is TRBJ2-7; D ambiguous. Germline CDR1 is SQVTM and CDR2 is ANQGSEA. Trimming removed 4 bases at V and 0 bases at J, with 7 bases between. The CDR3 loop spans 12 amino acids. CDR3 loop: CSVVGSSYEQYF. The CDR3 nucleotides are TGCAGCGTTGTGGGATCCTCCTACGAGCAGTACTTC.

This clone was picked up one time. This chain joins TRBV18 and TRBJ2-7; no firm D call. The CDR3 consists of 15 residues. Looked up from germline, CDR1 is KGHSH and CDR2 is LQKENI. Trimming took off 2 bases at V and 1 base at J, with 12 bases between the two ends. This CDR3 is CASSPSQVRSYEQYF. The DNA of the CDR3 is TGTGCCAGCTCACCATCGCAGGTTCGATCCTACGAGCAGTACTTC.

The chain couples TRBV9 to TRBJ1-1; D call uncertain. CDR3 length: 13 residues. Germline loops: CDR1 SGDLS, CDR2 YYNGEE. Trimming stripped 0 bases from V and 4 bases from J, with 7 bases between. The CDR3, as DNA: TGTGCCAGCAGCGTAGGAGTCCCCACTGAAGCTTTCTTT. This encodes CASSVGVPTEAFF.

This chain connects TRBV19 to TRBJ2-3, with D hard to call. Trimming pared 3 bases from V and 1 base from J, leaving 8 bases between. The CDR3 is made up of 14 amino acids. The germline V gene has CDR1 LNHDA and CDR2 SQIVND (reference sequence). In DNA, the CDR3 is TGTGCCAGTAGTATCTCGCCGGGCACAGATACGCAGTATTTT. The encoded protein is CASSISPGTDTQYF.

The V gene is TRBV27, the J gene TRBJ2-3; 10 positions match TRBD2. Germline V CDR1 and CDR2: MNHEY, SMNVEV (reference sequence). J was trimmed by 7 bases and V by 5 bases; bases with no gene match: 9. There are 15 residues in the CDR3. DNA for the CDR3: TGTGCCAGCAGTCAGCTAGCGGGAGTCGGATATACGCAGTATTTT. Amino acids: CASSQLAGVGYTQYF.